This T cell receptor beta chain is drawn from a study of human T cells and chemical hapten exposure. In the study overall: Mainly, slight library volume differences in the pool made TCR yields vary.

Total RNA was isolated from unfractionated whole blood. TCRdb processed the 5' RACE reads anew with MiXCR; each CDR3 protein has one entry. The profile shows around 80,000 distinct CDR3 sequences, roughly 15% of them singletons. This clonotype was counted a few times. Its antigen is unknown. Overall study results and limits: Sensitizing with DPC caused no change in TCRs above 1 in 1000 frequency.

The CDR3 loop spans 15 amino acids. Germline assignment: CDR1 SGHRS and CDR2 YFSETQ. Germline trimming cut 0 bases from V and 7 bases from J; bases unmatched to any gene: 8. This clonotype was obtained from a female donor in good health. The chain recombines TRBV5-1 with TRBJ2-7, with 9 nucleotides matching TRBD2. The CDR3 DNA follows: TGCGCCAGCAGCTTGGAGGCGGGAGGGCCCGGAGAGCAGTACTTC. Translating gives CASSLEAGGPGEQYF.